Ten or more counts support the clone carrying this TCR beta chain. The target antigen is unknown. The source of the sample is a study of regulatory T cells in long-lasting Graves disease. Overall study: Duration of antithyroid drug therapy among newly diagnosed Graves' patients was under 3 months.

CDR3-region Arm-PCR and iRepertoire HTBI primers produced the TCR beta libraries. Original processing methods: Samples revealed 60 to 70 TRBV and 14 TRBJ segments. TCRdb called the multiplex PCR reads again in MiXCR, with one record for every CDR3 protein. Here the V and J calls rest on TCRdb's processing, not on the authors' analysis. This table holds about 320,000 distinct CDR3 sequences, under 20% found once. Time point noted: newly diagnosed GD, antithyroid drugs for less than 3 months. From RNA extracted from PBMCs, the TCR library was made. The V segment lost 3 bases and the J segment 0 bases; nucleotides outside the gene matches: 5. The V gene's germline CDR1 is SGHVS and CDR2 FNYEAQ. The CDR3 extends over 16 amino acids. Regarding the study as a whole: The study found persistent patients shared more public clonotypes (over 2,500) than new patients (about 990). The study found lower TCR diversity in persistent Graves' patients than in newly diagnosed ones.

The sample in question was peripheral blood mononuclear cells (PBMCs), obtained at new diagnosis, from a patient treated with antithyroid drugs. The TCR originated in a female donor with Graves disease. The genes are TRBV7-6 and TRBJ2-7, with 10 bases matching TRBD2. This CDR3 is CASSLSSGSTSYEQYF. CDR3 nucleotide sequence: TGTGCCAGCAGCTTGTCTAGCGGGAGTACCTCCTACGAGCAGTACTTC.